This is a list of T cell receptor beta chains from one sample in a study of T cell clonotyping in hematopoietic cell transplantation. Profiled with immunoSEQ multiplex PCR; TCRdb holds only in-frame clones, not every one. In the table there are about 16,000 clones, approximately 83% of which are singletons. Source material: peripheral blood mononuclear cells. The receptors originated from a woman aged 40 to 50 in good health. Some clones in this sample may be carry-over from other donors' samples. Each CDR3 is given with its conserved first and last residue. The order of the fields is J gene, V gene, D gene, clone size, CDR3 protein, CDR3 DNA. A D gene is named only where the DNA matches it firmly. Rows may omit the clone size; those that give it use once, few, many or a size class.

>TRBJ1-1|TRBV4-3|TRBD1|NA
CASSQDRGQGNTEAFF
TGCGCCAGCAGCCAAGATAGGGGACAGGGGAACACTGAAGCTTTCTTT
>TRBJ2-1|TRBV9|NA|NA
CASSVAEGDFYNEQFF
TGTGCCAGCAGCGTAGCCGAGGGGGACTTCTACAATGAGCAGTTCTTC
>TRBJ1-2|TRBV6-5|TRBD1|NA
CASSGGTGAYGYTF
TGTGCCAGCAGTGGAGGGACAGGGGCCTATGGCTACACCTTC
>TRBJ2-5|TRBV28|NA|NA
CASSSTGRETQYF
TGTGCCAGCAGTTCCACAGGGAGGGAGACCCAGTACTTC
>TRBJ2-2|TRBV5-1|NA|NA
CASSGRARSNTGELFF
TGCGCCAGCAGCGGCAGGGCGCGGTCGAACACCGGGGAGCTGTTTTTT
>TRBJ1-2|TRBV5-1|NA|once
CASSRQGGQDRNGYTF
TGCGCCAGCAGCCGGCAAGGGGGACAAGATCGTAATGGCTACACCTTC
>TRBJ2-7|TRBV2|NA|NA
CAVTGTDSYEQYF
TGTGCCGTCACCGGGACTGATTCCTACGAGCAGTACTTC
>TRBJ1-2|TRBV30|NA|few
CAWSVPGPRCTF
TGTGCCTGGAGTGTACCCGGGCCCCGCTGCACCTTC
>TRBJ2-1|TRBV13|TRBD2|few
CASSGRRSGGRNEQFF
TGTGCCAGCAGCGGCCGGAGAAGCGGGGGACGCAATGAGCAGTTCTTC
>TRBJ1-5|TRBV5-6|TRBD1|NA
CASSSTGGYQPQHF
TGTGCCAGCAGCTCTACAGGGGGGTATCAGCCCCAGCATTTT
>TRBJ1-2|TRBV29-1|NA|NA
CSGGEDYGYTF
TGCAGCGGTGGTGAGGACTATGGCTACACCTTC
>TRBJ2-4|TRBV20-1|NA|NA
CSAPSGHIQYF
TGCAGTGCGCCCTCCGGACACATTCAGTACTTC
>TRBJ1-2|TRBV7-2|NA|NA
CASRLTGGDGYTF
TGTGCCAGCAGGTTAACTGGGGGCGATGGCTACACCTTC
>TRBJ1-2|TRBV9|TRBD1|NA
CASSEENRGVFGGYTF
TGTGCCAGCAGCGAGGAGAACAGGGGAGTATTTGGTGGCTACACCTTC
>TRBJ1-2|TRBV7-2|TRBD1|NA
CASSFPAGRGGYTF
TGTGCCAGCAGCTTCCCGGCAGGCAGGGGGGGCTACACCTTC
>TRBJ2-7|TRBV14|NA|NA
CASSQGLLGGEQYF
TGTGCCAGCAGCCAAGGACTACTTGGGGGCGAGCAGTACTTC
>TRBJ2-1|TRBV29-1|TRBD2|NA
CSVGLAGGQTYNEQFF
TGCAGCGTCGGGCTAGCGGGAGGGCAGACCTACAATGAGCAGTTCTTC
>TRBJ1-2|TRBV28|NA|NA
CASSFPDRALFGGYTF
TGTGCCAGCAGTTTTCCGGACAGAGCACTTTTCGGTGGCTACACCTTC
>TRBJ1-5|TRBV6-6|NA|medium-sized
CASSYSNTGIDQPQHF
TGTGCCAGCAGTTACTCGAACACAGGGATAGATCAGCCCCAGCATTTT
>TRBJ2-7|TRBV20-1|NA|NA
CSARYGYEQYF
TGCAGTGCTAGATACGGATACGAGCAGTACTTC
>TRBJ1-1|TRBV4-2|NA|few
CASSQARLTEAFF
TGTGCCAGCAGCCAAGCCCGGCTCACTGAAGCTTTCTTT
>TRBJ1-2|TRBV28|NA|NA
CASSSTGTPGYTF
TGTGCCAGCAGTTCTACAGGGACCCCTGGCTACACCTTC
>TRBJ2-7|TRBV29-1|TRBD2|few
CSVEGHPGGLDYEQYF
TGCAGCGTCGAGGGTCACCCGGGGGGACTCGACTACGAGCAGTACTTC
>TRBJ2-5|TRBV20-1|NA|NA
CSVRTRETQYF
TGCAGTGTTAGAACGAGGGAGACCCAGTACTTC
>TRBJ2-5|TRBV19|NA|NA
CASSSQGRQETQYF
TGTGCCAGTAGTAGCCAGGGACGCCAAGAGACCCAGTACTTC
>TRBJ2-5|TRBV27|NA|NA
CASSSKGETQYF
TGTGCCAGCAGTAGTAAGGGGGAGACCCAGTACTTC
>TRBJ2-5|TRBV7-2|TRBD1|NA
CASSLEGGAKTQYF
TGTGCCAGCAGCTTAGAAGGGGGCGCGAAGACCCAGTACTTC
>TRBJ2-1|TRBV14|NA|NA
CASSPRRRGNRSYNEQFF
TGTGCCAGCAGCCCCCGCAGAAGAGGGAATCGCTCCTACAATGAGCAGTTCTTC
>TRBJ2-7|TRBV11-2|NA|NA
CASSLEAGYEQYF
TGTGCCAGCAGCTTAGAAGCTGGCTACGAGCAGTACTTC
>TRBJ2-4|TRBV5-1|NA|NA
CASSSQGLAKNIQYF
TGCGCCAGCAGCTCCCAGGGACTAGCCAAAAACATTCAGTACTTC
>TRBJ2-3|TRBV4-1|TRBD2|NA
CASSRLAGEDTQYF
TGCGCCAGCAGCCGGTTAGCGGGAGAGGATACGCAGTATTTT
>TRBJ2-5|TRBV5-1|NA|NA
CASSFAGRETQYF
TGCGCCAGCAGCTTCGCAGGGAGAGAGACCCAGTACTTC
>TRBJ2-7|TRBV29-1|NA|NA
CSVEGSPGEQYF
TGCAGCGTGGAGGGCAGTCCTGGCGAGCAGTACTTC
>TRBJ2-7|TRBV7-2|TRBD2|NA
CASSLSGRASSYEQYF
TGTGCCAGCAGCCTCAGCGGGAGGGCCAGTTCCTACGAGCAGTACTTC
>TRBJ1-2|TRBV19|NA|NA
CASSILNNGYTF
TGTGCCAGTAGTATCTTAAACAATGGCTACACCTTC
>TRBJ2-5|TRBV4-3|NA|NA
CASSQNSEETQYF
TGCGCCAGCAGCCAAAACTCGGAAGAGACCCAGTACTTC
>TRBJ1-2|TRBV19|NA|NA
CASSIVAVVGSYGYTF
TGTGCCAGTAGTATAGTTGCAGTGGTGGGGAGCTATGGCTACACCTTC
>TRBJ2-7|TRBV5-1|TRBD2|few
CASSSSGGPAYEQYF
TGCGCCAGCAGCTCCAGCGGGGGGCCGGCCTACGAGCAGTACTTC
>TRBJ1-2|TRBV29-1|NA|once
CSVEPGTSMSGYTF
TGCAGCGTTGAGCCCGGGACTTCTATGTCGGGCTACACCTTC
>TRBJ1-6|TRBV7-2|TRBD1|few
CASSTRPGQGGRPLHF
TGTGCCAGCAGCACCCGACCGGGACAGGGGGGTCGGCCCCTCCACTTT
>TRBJ1-1|TRBV29-1|NA|NA
CSVISDAAQAFF
TGCAGCGTTATAAGTGATGCAGCCCAAGCTTTCTTT
>TRBJ2-7|TRBV30|NA|once
CAWKRDQEGEQYF
TGTGCCTGGAAAAGGGACCAGGAGGGCGAGCAGTACTTC
>TRBJ2-5|TRBV6-4|TRBD2|few
CASSDGTSGGQETQYF
TGTGCCAGCAGTGACGGTACTAGCGGGGGGCAAGAGACCCAGTACTTC
>TRBJ2-7|TRBV5-1|NA|NA
CASSSPPPDGLYEQYF
TGCGCCAGCAGCTCTCCCCCCCCGGACGGTCTCTACGAGCAGTACTTC
>TRBJ1-4|TRBV5-1|NA|NA
CASSLQSRGEKLFF
TGCGCCAGCAGCTTGCAGTCGAGGGGTGAAAAACTGTTTTTT
>TRBJ2-1|TRBV6-5|TRBD2|once
CASSYSRGAYNEQFF
TGTGCCAGCAGTTACTCCCGGGGGGCCTACAATGAGCAGTTCTTC
>TRBJ2-7|TRBV27|TRBD1|NA
CASSLTRGFRLYEQYF
TGTGCCAGCAGTTTAACCAGGGGGTTTCGTCTCTACGAGCAGTACTTC
>TRBJ2-3|TRBV7-2|NA|NA
CASSTFTDTQYF
TGTGCCAGCAGCACCTTCACAGATACGCAGTATTTT
>TRBJ1-5|TRBV27|NA|once
CASSFGVRQPQHF
TGTGCCAGCAGTTTCGGGGTGCGGCAGCCCCAGCATTTT
>TRBJ1-5|TRBV28|NA|NA
CASSLFSNQPQHF
TGTGCCAGCAGTTTATTTAGCAATCAGCCCCAGCATTTT
>TRBJ2-5|TRBV15|NA|once
CATSRGVWETQYF
TGTGCCACCAGCAGAGGGGTATGGGAGACCCAGTACTTC
>TRBJ1-1|TRBV6-5|NA|NA
CASSTTRVGGTEAFF
TGTGCCAGCAGTACTACTCGAGTCGGGGGCACTGAAGCTTTCTTT
>TRBJ1-1|TRBV5-1|NA|NA
CASSLNPGNTEAFF
TGCGCCAGCAGCTTGAATCCAGGGAACACTGAAGCTTTCTTT
>TRBJ2-3|TRBV4-3|NA|NA
CASSQDIGTDTQYF
TGCGCCAGCAGCCAAGATATCGGGACAGATACGCAGTATTTT
>TRBJ1-5|TRBV6-5|NA|NA
CASSNGQQQPQHF
TGTGCCAGCAGCAACGGGCAACAGCAGCCCCAGCATTTT
>TRBJ1-1|TRBV6-1|NA|NA
CASSESTGNTEAFF
TGTGCCAGCAGTGAATCGACCGGTAACACTGAAGCTTTCTTT
>TRBJ2-7|TRBV7-2|NA|NA
CASSSEFGSYEQYF
TGTGCCAGCAGCTCCGAGTTCGGGTCCTACGAGCAGTACTTC